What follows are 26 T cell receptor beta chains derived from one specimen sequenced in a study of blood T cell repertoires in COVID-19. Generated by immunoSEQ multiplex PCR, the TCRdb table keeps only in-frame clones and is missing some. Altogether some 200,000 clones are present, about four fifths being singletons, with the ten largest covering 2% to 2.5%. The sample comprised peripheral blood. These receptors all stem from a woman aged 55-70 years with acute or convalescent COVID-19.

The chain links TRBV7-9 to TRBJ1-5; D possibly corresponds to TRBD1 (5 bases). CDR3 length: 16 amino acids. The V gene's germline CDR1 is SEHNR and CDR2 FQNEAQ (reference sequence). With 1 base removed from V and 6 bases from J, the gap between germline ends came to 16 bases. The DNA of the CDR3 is TGTGCCAGCAGCTTAGGGGGAAGTGGTAGGGGTCAGCCCCAGCATTTT. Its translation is CASSLGGSGRGQPQHF.

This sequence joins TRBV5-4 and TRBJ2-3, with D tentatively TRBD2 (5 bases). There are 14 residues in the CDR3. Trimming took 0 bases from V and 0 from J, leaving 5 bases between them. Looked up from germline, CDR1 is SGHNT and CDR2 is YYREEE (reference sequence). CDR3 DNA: TGTGCCAGCAGCTTGGGAGGGAGCACAGATACGCAGTATTTT. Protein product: CASSLGGSTDTQYF.

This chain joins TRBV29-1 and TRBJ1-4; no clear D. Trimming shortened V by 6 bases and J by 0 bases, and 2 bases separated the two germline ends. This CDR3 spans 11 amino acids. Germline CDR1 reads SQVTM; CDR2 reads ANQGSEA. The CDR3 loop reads CSVTTNEKLFF. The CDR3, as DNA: TGCAGCGTCACAACTAATGAAAAACTGTTTTTT.

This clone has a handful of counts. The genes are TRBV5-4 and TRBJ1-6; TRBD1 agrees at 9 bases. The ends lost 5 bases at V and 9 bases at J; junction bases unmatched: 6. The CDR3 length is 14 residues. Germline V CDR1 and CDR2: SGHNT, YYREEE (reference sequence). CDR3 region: CASREGQGSSPLHF. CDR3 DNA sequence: TGTGCCAGCAGGGAGGGACAGGGAAGTTCACCCCTCCACTTT.

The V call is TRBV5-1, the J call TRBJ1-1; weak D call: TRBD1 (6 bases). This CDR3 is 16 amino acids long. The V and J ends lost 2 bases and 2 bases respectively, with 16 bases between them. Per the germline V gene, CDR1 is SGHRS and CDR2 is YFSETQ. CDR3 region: CASSFLPRGLNTEAFF. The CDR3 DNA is TGCGCCAGCAGCTTCCTTCCCAGGGGTCTAAACACTGAAGCTTTCTTT.

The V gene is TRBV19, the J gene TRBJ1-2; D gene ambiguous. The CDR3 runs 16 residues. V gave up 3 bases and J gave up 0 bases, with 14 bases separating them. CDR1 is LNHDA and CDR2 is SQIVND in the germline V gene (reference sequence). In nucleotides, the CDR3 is TGTGCCAGTAGTATCCCTGGCCAGGCCACTAACTATGGCTACACCTTC. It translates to CASSIPGQATNYGYTF.

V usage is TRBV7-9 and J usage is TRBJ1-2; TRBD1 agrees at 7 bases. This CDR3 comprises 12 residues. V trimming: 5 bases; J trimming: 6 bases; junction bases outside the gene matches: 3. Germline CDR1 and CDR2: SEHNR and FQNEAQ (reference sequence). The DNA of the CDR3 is TGTGCCAGCAGCCTACAGGGGAATGGCTACACCTTC. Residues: CASSLQGNGYTF. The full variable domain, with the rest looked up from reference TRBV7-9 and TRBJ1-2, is DTGVSQNPRHKITKRGQNVTFRCDPISEHNRLYWYRQTLGQGPEFLTYFQNEAQLEKSRLLSDRFSAERPKGSFSTLEIQRTEQGDSAMYLCASSLQGNGYTFGSGTRLTVV.

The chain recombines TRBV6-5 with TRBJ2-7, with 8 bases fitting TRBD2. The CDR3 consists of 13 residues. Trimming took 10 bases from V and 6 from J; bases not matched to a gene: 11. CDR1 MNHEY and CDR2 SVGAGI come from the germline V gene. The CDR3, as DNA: TGTGCCACCGGGGGATTAGCGGGGCGCGAGCAGTACTTC. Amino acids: CATGGLAGREQYF.

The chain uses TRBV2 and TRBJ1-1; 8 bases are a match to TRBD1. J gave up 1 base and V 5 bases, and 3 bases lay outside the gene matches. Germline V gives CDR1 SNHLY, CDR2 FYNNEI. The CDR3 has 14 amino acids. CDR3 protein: CASSRQGRNTEAFF. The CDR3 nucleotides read TGTGCCAGCAGTCGACAGGGGCGGAACACTGAAGCTTTCTTT.

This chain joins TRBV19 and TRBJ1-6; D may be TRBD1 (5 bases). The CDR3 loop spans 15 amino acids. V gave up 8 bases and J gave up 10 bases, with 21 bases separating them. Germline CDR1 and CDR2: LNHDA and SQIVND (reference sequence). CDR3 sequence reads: CASSLMDGGDSPLHF. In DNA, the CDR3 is TGTGCCAGTTCCCTTATGGATGGGGGGGACTCACCCCTCCACTTT.

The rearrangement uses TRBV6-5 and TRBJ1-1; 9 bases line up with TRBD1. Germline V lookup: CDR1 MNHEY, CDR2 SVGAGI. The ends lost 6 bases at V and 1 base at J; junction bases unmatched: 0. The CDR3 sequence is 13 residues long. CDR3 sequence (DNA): TGTGCCAGCAGGGACAGGGGGAACACTGAAGCTTTCTTT. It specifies CASRDRGNTEAFF.

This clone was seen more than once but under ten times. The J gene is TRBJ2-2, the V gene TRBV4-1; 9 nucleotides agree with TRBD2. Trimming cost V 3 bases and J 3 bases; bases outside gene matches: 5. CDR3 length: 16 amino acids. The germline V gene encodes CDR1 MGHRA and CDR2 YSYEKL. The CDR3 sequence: CASSQGSGGHTGELFF. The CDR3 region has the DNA TGCGCCAGCAGCCAGGGGAGCGGGGGGCACACCGGGGAGCTGTTTTTT.

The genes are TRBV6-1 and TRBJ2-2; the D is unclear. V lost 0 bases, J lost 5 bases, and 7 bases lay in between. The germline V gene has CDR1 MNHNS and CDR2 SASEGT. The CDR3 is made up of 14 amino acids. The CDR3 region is CASSEASRTGELFF. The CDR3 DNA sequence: TGTGCCAGCAGTGAAGCGTCGCGGACCGGGGAGCTGTTTTTT.

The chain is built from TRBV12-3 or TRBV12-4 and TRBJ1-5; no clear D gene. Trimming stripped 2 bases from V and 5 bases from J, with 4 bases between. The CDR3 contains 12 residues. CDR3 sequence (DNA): TGTGCCAGCAGTTTATGGCATCAGCCCCAGCATTTT. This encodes CASSLWHQPQHF.

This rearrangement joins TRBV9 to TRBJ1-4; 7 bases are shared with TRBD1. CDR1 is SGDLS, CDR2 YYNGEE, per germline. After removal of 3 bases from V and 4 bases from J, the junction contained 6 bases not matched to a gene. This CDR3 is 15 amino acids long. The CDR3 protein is CASSGGTANNEKLFF. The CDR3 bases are TGTGCCAGCAGCGGCGGGACAGCCAATAATGAAAAACTGTTTTTT.

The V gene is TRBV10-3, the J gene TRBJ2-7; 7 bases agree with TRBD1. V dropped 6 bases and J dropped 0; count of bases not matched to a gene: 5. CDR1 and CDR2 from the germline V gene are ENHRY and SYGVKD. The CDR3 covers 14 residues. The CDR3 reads CAIRGTESSYEQYF. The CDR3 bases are TGTGCCATCAGAGGGACAGAGAGCTCCTACGAGCAGTACTTC.

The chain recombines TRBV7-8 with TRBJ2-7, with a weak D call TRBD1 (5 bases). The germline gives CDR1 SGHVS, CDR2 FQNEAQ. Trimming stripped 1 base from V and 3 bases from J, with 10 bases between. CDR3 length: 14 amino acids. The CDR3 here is CASSLERGGYEQYF. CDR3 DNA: TGTGCCAGCAGCTTAGAAAGGGGCGGCTACGAGCAGTACTTC.

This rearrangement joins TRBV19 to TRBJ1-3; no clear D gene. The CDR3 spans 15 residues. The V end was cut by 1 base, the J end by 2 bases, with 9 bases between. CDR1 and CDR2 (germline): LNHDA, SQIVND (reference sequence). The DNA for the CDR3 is TGTGCCAGTAGTATAGTTCCCGGGGCTGGAAACACCATATATTTT. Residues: CASSIVPGAGNTIYF.

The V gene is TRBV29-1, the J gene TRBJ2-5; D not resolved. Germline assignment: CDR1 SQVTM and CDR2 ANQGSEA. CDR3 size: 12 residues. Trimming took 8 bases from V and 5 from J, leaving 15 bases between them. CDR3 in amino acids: CSTAESFETQYF. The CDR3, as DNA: TGCAGCACCGCGGAAAGTTTCGAGACCCAGTACTTC.

CDR3 DNA: TGTGCCAGCAGTGAAGGGAAACAGGGGGTGGTCTATGGCTACACCTTC. Translation: CASSEGKQGVVYGYTF. The V gene is TRBV6-1, the J gene TRBJ1-2, with 8 nucleotides matching TRBD1. The CDR3 length is 16 residues. Germline V gives CDR1 MNHNS, CDR2 SASEGT. The V gene end was trimmed by 1 base and the J gene end by 4 bases; junction bases not matched to a gene: 8.

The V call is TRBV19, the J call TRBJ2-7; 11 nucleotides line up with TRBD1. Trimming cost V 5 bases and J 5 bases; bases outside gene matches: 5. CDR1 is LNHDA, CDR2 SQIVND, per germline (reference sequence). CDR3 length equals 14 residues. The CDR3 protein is CASSSWDRGDEQYF. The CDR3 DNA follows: TGTGCCAGTAGTTCATGGGACAGGGGGGACGAGCAGTACTTC.

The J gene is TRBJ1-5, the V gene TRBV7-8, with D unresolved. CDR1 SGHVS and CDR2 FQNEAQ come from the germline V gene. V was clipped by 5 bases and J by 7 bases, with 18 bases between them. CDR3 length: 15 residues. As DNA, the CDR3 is TGTGCCAGCAGCCCCTACAGTACAGAAGGCCAGCCCCAGCATTTT. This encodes CASSPYSTEGQPQHF. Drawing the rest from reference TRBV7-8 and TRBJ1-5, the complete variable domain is GAGVSQSPRYKVAKRGQDVALRCDPISGHVSLFWYQQALGQGPEFLTYFQNEAQLDKSGLPSDRFFAERPEGSVSTLKIQRTQQEDSAVYLCASSPYSTEGQPQHFGDGTRLSIL.

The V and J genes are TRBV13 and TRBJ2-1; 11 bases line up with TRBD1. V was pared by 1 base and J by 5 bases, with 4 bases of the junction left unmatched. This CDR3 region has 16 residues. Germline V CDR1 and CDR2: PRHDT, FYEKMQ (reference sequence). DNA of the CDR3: TGTGCCAGCAGCTTAGCCGGGACAGGGGGTAACAATGAGCAGTTCTTC. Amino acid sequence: CASSLAGTGGNNEQFF.

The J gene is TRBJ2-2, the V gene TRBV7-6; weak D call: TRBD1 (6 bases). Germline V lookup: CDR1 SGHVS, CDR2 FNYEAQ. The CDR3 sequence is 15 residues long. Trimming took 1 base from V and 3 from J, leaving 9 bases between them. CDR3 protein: CASSLDSGDTGELFF. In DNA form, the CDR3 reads TGTGCCAGCAGCTTAGATTCAGGGGACACCGGGGAGCTGTTTTTT. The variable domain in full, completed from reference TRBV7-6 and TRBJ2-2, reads GAGVSQSPRYKVTKRGQDVALRCDPISGHVSLYWYRQALGQGPEFLTYFNYEAQQDKSGLPNDRFSAERPEGSISTLTIQRTEQRDSAMYRCASSLDSGDTGELFFGEGSRLTVL.

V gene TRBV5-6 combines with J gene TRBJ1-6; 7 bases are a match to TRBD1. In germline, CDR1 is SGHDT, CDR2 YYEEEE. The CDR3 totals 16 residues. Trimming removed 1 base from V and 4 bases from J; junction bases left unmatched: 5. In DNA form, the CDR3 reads TGTGCCAGCAGCTTGAATACGGGACAGTATAATTCACCCCTCCACTTT. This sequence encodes CASSLNTGQYNSPLHF.

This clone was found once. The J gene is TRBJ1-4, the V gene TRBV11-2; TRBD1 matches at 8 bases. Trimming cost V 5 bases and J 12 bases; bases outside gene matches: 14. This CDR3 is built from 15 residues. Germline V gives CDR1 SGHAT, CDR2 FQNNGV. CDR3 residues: CASSQGQGAGFELFF. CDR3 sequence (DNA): TGTGCCAGCAGCCAAGGGCAGGGGGCGGGCTTTGAACTGTTTTTT.